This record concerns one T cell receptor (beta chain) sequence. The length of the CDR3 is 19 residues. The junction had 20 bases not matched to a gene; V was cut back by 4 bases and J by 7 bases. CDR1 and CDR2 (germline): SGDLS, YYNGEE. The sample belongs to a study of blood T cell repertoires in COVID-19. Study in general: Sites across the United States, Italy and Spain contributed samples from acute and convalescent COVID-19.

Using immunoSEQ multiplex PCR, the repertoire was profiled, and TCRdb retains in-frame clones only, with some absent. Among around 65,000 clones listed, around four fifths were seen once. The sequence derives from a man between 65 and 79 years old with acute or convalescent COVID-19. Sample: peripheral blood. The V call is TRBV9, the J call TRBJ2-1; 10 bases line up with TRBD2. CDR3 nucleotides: TGTGCCAGCAGCTTCCGGGTAGGTTTCAGCGGGGGGGGAGTAAATGAGCAGTTCTTC. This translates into CASSFRVGFSGGGVNEQFF. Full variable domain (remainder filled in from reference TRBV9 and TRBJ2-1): DSGVTQTPKHLITATGQRVTLRCSPRSGDLSVYWYQQSLDQGLQFLIQYYNGEERAKGNILERFSAQQFPDLHSELNLSSLELGDSALYFCASSFRVGFSGGGVNEQFFGPGTRLTVL.